Below, 26 T cell receptor beta chains from the same sample are listed, as sequenced in a study of CD8+CD57+ T cells in acquired aplastic anemia. CDR3 and TCR beta VDJ profiling relied on genomic DNA as the template. Using its own MiXCR run on the reads, TCRdb lists one record per CDR3 protein. The table shows 100,000 to 150,000 distinct CDR3 sequences, with 40% occurring only once. Patients selected for sequencing had displayed CD8+CD57+ cell expansion by flow cytometry. The sample was sorted CD4+, CD8+, or CD8+CD57+ T cells (not recorded which) from PBMCs. The receptors come from a human donor with aplastic anemia.

This chain links TRBV5-1 with TRBJ2-3; TRBD2 matches 7 bases. The CDR3 is made up of 14 amino acids. The germline V gene encodes CDR1 SGHRS and CDR2 YFSETQ. The ends lost 10 bases at V and 2 bases at J; junction bases unmatched: 10. CDR3 sequence: CARREGQHTDTQYF. DNA for the CDR3: TGCGCCCGTAGGGAGGGCCAGCACACAGATACGCAGTATTTT.

The V gene is TRBV30, the J gene TRBJ2-3; a possible D gene is TRBD2 (6 bases). The germline CDR1 and CDR2 sequences are GTSNPN and SVGIG (reference sequence). V was shortened by 4 bases and J by 0 bases, with 11 bases between the two germline ends. This CDR3 region has 14 residues. The CDR3 nucleotides read TGTGCCTGGAACGGGGGACTTAGCACAGATACGCAGTATTTT. Amino acids: CAWNGGLSTDTQYF.

The chain joins TRBV14 to TRBJ1-2, with D hard to call. CDR3 size: 13 residues. Trimming shortened V by 7 bases and J by 5 bases, and 14 bases separated the two germline ends. CDR1 and CDR2 (germline): SGHDN, FVKESK. The CDR3 coding sequence is TGTGCCAGCACCATCAAGAGCGGTTATGGCTACACCTTC. As protein: CASTIKSGYGYTF.

This clonotype has a count of ten or more. The V and J genes are TRBV20-1 and TRBJ2-3; 7 nucleotides match TRBD1. J lost 3 bases, V lost 4 bases, and 10 bases had no gene match. Looked up from germline, CDR1 is DFQATT and CDR2 is SNEGSKA (reference sequence). The CDR3 is made up of 15 amino acids. CDR3 nucleotide sequence: TGCAGTGCTAAAAAATATGGGACAGCAACAGATACGCAGTATTTT. This codes for CSAKKYGTATDTQYF.

The chain is built from TRBV5-5 and TRBJ1-2; D unresolved. Germline V CDR1 and CDR2: SGHKS, YYEKEE (reference sequence). Trimming stripped 2 bases from V and 1 base from J, with 12 bases between. The CDR3 sequence is 15 residues long. For the CDR3, the DNA is TGTGCCAGCAGCTTAAGAGAGGTCCTTAACTATGGCTACACCTTC. As protein: CASSLREVLNYGYTF.

The rearrangement uses TRBV19 and TRBJ2-1; D uncertain. The CDR3 spans 8 residues. V was pared by 5 bases and J by 10 bases, with 0 bases between. CDR1 and CDR2 from the germline V gene are LNHDA and SQIVND (reference sequence). The CDR3 sequence is CASSEQFF. The CDR3 DNA is TGTGCCAGTAGTGAGCAGTTCTTC.

Details on this clonotype: This may be a read error: a much more frequent sequence differs by one nucleotide. The chain has TRBV3-1 and TRBJ1-2, with TRBD1 identical over 11 bases. The J segment lost 3 bases and the V segment lost 3 bases, leaving 0 bases of the junction unmatched. Germline CDR1 LGHDT, CDR2 YNNKEL (reference sequence). The CDR3 spans 14 residues. The CDR3 here is CASSQGQGDYGYTF. The CDR3 DNA follows: TGTGCCAGCAGCCAGGGACAGGGGGACTATGGCTACACCTTC.

Concerning this clonotype: Because the CDR3 is missing its conserved closing phenylalanine or tryptophan, this is likely a read error. The rearrangement links TRBV7-9 to TRBJ1-5; 8 bases are shared with TRBD1. Germline V gene lookup returns CDR1 SEHNR and CDR2 FQNEAQ (reference sequence). CDR3 length: 12 amino acids. J lost 4 bases, V lost 10 bases, and 3 bases had no gene match. CDR3 residues: CATGQGNQPQHL. The CDR3 bases are TGTGCCACCGGACAGGGAAATCAGCCCCAGCATCTC.

This clonotype was seen ten or more times. The J gene is TRBJ2-5, the V gene TRBV25-1; weak D call: TRBD2 (6 bases). Germline V gene data show CDR1 as MGHDK and CDR2 as SYGVNS. V lost 1 base and J 3 bases, leaving 9 bases between the germline ends. The CDR3 spans 14 residues. In DNA, the CDR3 is TGTGCCAGCAGTGAATGGAGGGCCGAAGAGACCCAGTACTTC. Its protein product is CASSEWRAEETQYF. Supplemented by reference TRBV25-1 and TRBJ2-5, the full variable domain reads EADIYQTPRYLVIGTGKKITLECSQTMGHDKMYWYQQDPGMELHLIHYSYGVNSTEKGDLSSESTVSRIRTEHFPLTLESARPSHTSQYLCASSEWRAEETQYFGPGTRLLVL.

The chain has TRBV6-1 and TRBJ1-1, with TRBD1 identical over 8 bases. Germline-derived CDR1 and CDR2 are MNHNS and SASEGT. This CDR3 comprises 14 residues. V shed 6 bases and J 1 base; nucleotides not matched to a gene: 4. CDR3 sequence reads: CASSSGQGNTEAFF. CDR3 nucleotides: TGTGCCAGCAGCTCCGGACAGGGGAACACTGAAGCTTTCTTT.

This clonotype was seen repeatedly, ten times or more. The chain is built from TRBV10-2 and TRBJ1-1, with D possibly matching TRBD1 (5 bases). V lost 4 bases, J lost 6 bases, and 12 bases lay in between. Germline values: CDR1 WSHSY, CDR2 SAAADI. This CDR3 spans 13 amino acids. CDR3 sequence: CASSVPGGAEAFF. CDR3 nucleotide sequence: TGCGCCAGCAGTGTTCCAGGAGGGGCTGAAGCTTTCTTT.

V is TRBV7-8 and J is TRBJ1-5, with D unclear. This CDR3 contains 17 residues. With 5 bases removed from V and 0 bases from J, the gap between germline ends came to 17 bases. The V gene's germline CDR1 is SGHVS and CDR2 FQNEAQ. CDR3 sequence: CASSPKARAVSNQPQHF. In nucleotides, the CDR3 is TGTGCCAGCAGCCCCAAAGCGAGGGCAGTTAGCAATCAGCCCCAGCATTTT.

The chain joins TRBV19 to TRBJ1-3; D is possibly TRBD1 (5 bases). CDR1 is LNHDA and CDR2 is SQIVND in the germline V gene (reference sequence). Trimming cost V 10 bases and J 8 bases, with 24 bases left between them. The CDR3 is made up of 15 amino acids. For the CDR3, the DNA is TGTGCCACCCCAAAGGGCCGGGGCTATGGCTACACCATATATTTT. Translation gives CATPKGRGYGYTIYF. Full variable domain (missing parts from reference TRBV19 and TRBJ1-3): DGGITQSPKYLFRKEGQNVTLSCEQNLNHDAMYWYRQDPGQGLRLIYYSQIVNDFQKGDIAEGYSVSREKKESFPLTVTSAQKNPTAFYLCATPKGRGYGYTIYFGEGSWLTVV.

This clonotype showed up many times. V usage is TRBV6-1 and J usage is TRBJ1-2; 9 bases align to TRBD1. CDR1 is MNHNS and CDR2 is SASEGT in the germline V gene. V trimming: 5 bases; J trimming: 8 bases; junction bases outside the gene matches: 15. The CDR3 has 16 residues. The CDR3 sequence is CASSLQQGALSGGYTF. CDR3 nucleotides: TGTGCCAGCAGTCTCCAACAGGGGGCTCTCTCTGGCGGCTACACCTTC.

The CDR3 nucleotides read TGCGCCAGCAGTGTGTCTATAGCGGGGGGGCAAGATACGCAGTATTTT. Its translation: CASSVSIAGGQDTQYF. The chain recombines TRBV10-2 with TRBJ2-3; 11 bases are a match to TRBD2. Germline lookup yields CDR1 WSHSY and CDR2 SAAADI. The J segment lost 5 bases and the V segment lost 4 bases, leaving 8 bases of the junction unmatched. The CDR3 runs 16 residues.

This clonotype was counted ten times or more. V gene TRBV12-5 combines with J gene TRBJ2-3; D gene ambiguous. Between the trimmed V and J ends, which lost 5 bases and 1 base, there was a span of 16 bases. CDR1 and CDR2 (germline): LGHNT, FRNRAP. The CDR3 covers 16 residues. Here the CDR3 reads CASGAQALKGTDTQYF. DNA of the CDR3: TGTGCTAGTGGTGCCCAAGCTTTGAAGGGCACAGATACGCAGTATTTT.

At least ten counts were recorded for this clonotype. This chain links TRBV20-1 with TRBJ2-7, with a weak D call TRBD2 (7 bases). CDR3 length: 11 amino acids. V was trimmed by 8 bases and J by 2 bases, leaving 10 bases between them. Germline lookup yields CDR1 DFQATT and CDR2 SNEGSKA (reference sequence). Written as DNA, the CDR3 is TGCAGTTACGGGGGGCCCTACGAGCAGTACTTC. It yields the protein CSYGGPYEQYF.

This clonotype was recorded at least ten times. The chain combines TRBV2 with TRBJ1-5; D is uncertain. The germline CDR1 and CDR2 sequences are SNHLY and FYNNEI. Trimming pared 6 bases from V and 1 base from J, leaving 13 bases between. CDR3 length equals 15 residues. The CDR3 is CASRGGPGSNQPQHF. CDR3 bases: TGTGCCAGCAGGGGAGGGCCGGGGAGCAATCAGCCCCAGCATTTT.

The gene calls are TRBV2 and TRBJ2-4, with 8 bases fitting TRBD1. There are 14 residues in the CDR3. After removal of 6 bases from V and 3 bases from J, the junction contained 4 bases not matched to a gene. The germline V gene has CDR1 SNHLY and CDR2 FYNNEI. This CDR3 is CASRRTGGKNIQYF. The CDR3 region has the DNA TGTGCCAGCAGGAGAACAGGGGGCAAAAACATTCAGTACTTC.

This clonotype has more than one count but fewer than ten. CDR3 bases: TGTGCCACCAGCAGAGATTTGCAGGACTATGGCTACACCTTC. Translating gives CATSRDLQDYGYTF. V usage is TRBV15 and J usage is TRBJ1-2; no definite D call. Trimming stripped 0 bases from V and 3 bases from J, with 8 bases between. This CDR3 has 14 amino acids. Per the germline V gene, CDR1 is LNHNV and CDR2 is YYDKDF (reference sequence).

V gene TRBV6-2 or TRBV6-3 combines with J gene TRBJ2-5, with 8 bases aligning to TRBD2. Germline assignment: CDR1 MNHEY and CDR2 SVGEGT. This CDR3 comprises 15 residues. V shed 4 bases, J shed 7 bases, and the junction held 11 bases outside the gene matches. The CDR3, as DNA: TGTGCCAGCAGTTTTAGCACTAGCGGCCCCAGGACCCAGTACTTC. This translates into CASSFSTSGPRTQYF.

This clonotype was counted only a few times. The CDR3 does not end in the conserved phenylalanine or tryptophan, so this is likely a read error. The V call is TRBV11-2, the J call TRBJ1-5; TRBD1 agrees at 8 bases. CDR1 SGHAT and CDR2 FQNNGV come from the germline V gene. Trimming took 5 bases from V and 0 from J; bases not matched to a gene: 3. The CDR3 spans 15 residues. CDR3: CASSRTGNSNQPQHL. The CDR3 region has the DNA TGTGCCAGCAGCCGGACAGGGAATAGCAATCAGCCCCAGCATCTT.

The rearrangement joins TRBV19 to TRBJ1-1, with TRBD1 matching over 10 bases. CDR1 is LNHDA and CDR2 is SQIVND in the germline V gene (reference sequence). The length of the CDR3 is 18 residues. Losses at the gene ends were 7 bases for V and 0 bases for J; bases not matched to a gene: 14. The CDR3 region has the DNA TGTGCCAGTACCCCTGCGACAGGGGGCGAGGGAATGAACACTGAAGCTTTCTTT. It yields the protein CASTPATGGEGMNTEAFF.

This clonotype was counted ten times or more. CDR3 loop: CATSVKINTEAFF. The CDR3 nucleotides are TGTGCCACCAGCGTCAAGATAAACACTGAAGCTTTCTTT. This chain connects TRBV15 to TRBJ1-1; D not certain. V was clipped by 5 bases and J by 2 bases, with 9 bases between them. Germline V gives CDR1 LNHNV, CDR2 YYDKDF (reference sequence). CDR3 length equals 13 residues.

This chain uses TRBV11-3 with TRBJ1-6, with D possibly matching TRBD1 (5 bases). Germline CDR1 is SGHNT and CDR2 is YENEEA. The V and J ends lost 4 bases and 14 bases respectively, with 12 bases between them. The CDR3 totals 12 residues. The CDR3 here is CASSSGPGTLHF. The CDR3 bases are TGTGCCAGCAGCTCGGGACCTGGCACCCTCCACTTT.

This clonotype was seen repeatedly, ten times or more. The rearrangement uses TRBV24-1 and TRBJ1-5; no clear D. CDR1 and CDR2 from the germline V gene are KGHDR and SFDVKD. V was shortened by 2 bases and J by 6 bases, with 7 bases between the two germline ends. This CDR3 has 13 residues. As DNA, the CDR3 is TGTGCCACCAGTGATTCCCTTGGTCAGCCCCAGCATTTT. Its translation: CATSDSLGQPQHF.